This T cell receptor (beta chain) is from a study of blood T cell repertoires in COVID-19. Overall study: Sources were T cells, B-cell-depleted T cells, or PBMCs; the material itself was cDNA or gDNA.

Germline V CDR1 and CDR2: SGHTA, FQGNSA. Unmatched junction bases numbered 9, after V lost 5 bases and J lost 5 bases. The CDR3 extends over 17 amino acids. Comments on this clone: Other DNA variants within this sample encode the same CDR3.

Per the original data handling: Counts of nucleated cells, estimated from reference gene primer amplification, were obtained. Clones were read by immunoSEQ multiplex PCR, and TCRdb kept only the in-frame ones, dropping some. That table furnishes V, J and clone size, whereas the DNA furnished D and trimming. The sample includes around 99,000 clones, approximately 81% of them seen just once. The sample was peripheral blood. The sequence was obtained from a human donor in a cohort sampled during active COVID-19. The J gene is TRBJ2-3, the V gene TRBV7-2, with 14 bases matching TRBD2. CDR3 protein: CASSPPGLAGGLDTQYF. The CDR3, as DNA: TGTGCCAGCAGCCCGCCCGGACTAGCGGGAGGATTAGATACGCAGTATTTT.